This T cell receptor (beta chain) comes out of a study of CD4+ T cells in melanoma. Study results and caveats: CD8+ T cell, macrophage and B cell function reportedly correlated with neoantigen-specific CD4+ T cells. Diverse differentiation states were reported for melanoma neoantigen-specific CD4+ T cells.

Details on this clone: Its antigen is not identified.

V was cut by 2 bases and J by 0 bases, with 11 bases left in between. In germline, CDR1 is MNHEY, CDR2 SMNVEV (reference sequence). The CDR3 runs to 16 residues. Libraries were prepared by immunoSEQ multiplex PCR; TCRdb keeps only in-frame clonotypes and omits some of them. Among about 50,000 clones listed, approximately 92% were seen once. Sequenced: peripheral blood. The chain couples TRBV27 to TRBJ2-1; D unclear. The clonotype was recovered from a human donor with melanoma. The CDR3 DNA sequence: TGTGCCAGCAGTTTAAATACGGCCAGCTCCTACAATGAGCAGTTCTTC. It specifies CASSLNTASSYNEQFF.